This TCR beta chain was retrieved from a study of radiation and T cells in renal cell carcinoma. The assay was immunoSEQ multiplex PCR, and TCRdb's table has in-frame clones only and misses some. The data show about 23,000 clones, around half seen once. Study-wide points: Top 100 clonotypes averaged around 50% in irradiated versus approximately 45% in nephrectomy-only tumors. Dominant CDR3 motifs occupied more repertoire in irradiated than control tumors.

Concerning this clone: Its antigen is unidentified.

Stated treatment: treatment-naive control, cytoreductive nephrectomy. Control samples are tumors resected by cytoreductive nephrectomy without prior radiation. Controls included 4 female and 11 to 12 male donors, resected 2011 to 2014. The CDR3 loop spans 16 amino acids. Germline V gene lookup returns CDR1 SGHRS and CDR2 YFSETQ. J lost 1 base, V lost 4 bases, and 5 bases had no gene match. Sequences were derived from tumor tissue, sampled from a patient whose treatment was nephrectomy without radiotherapy. The rearrangement uses TRBV5-1 and TRBJ2-3; TRBD2 aligns across 11 bases. The clonotype was recovered from a human donor with renal cell carcinoma. The CDR3 sequence: CASSLSTSGGTDTQYF. CDR3 sequence (DNA): TGCGCCAGCAGCCTATCGACTAGCGGGGGCACAGATACGCAGTATTTT.